Listed here is a single T cell receptor beta chain. Its target is unknown. This sample stems from a study of OX40 agonist ivuxolimab in advanced cancers. Broader study findings: Clonal expansion by week 6 occurred in CD4+ and CD8+ blood T cells (at 0.1 to 3.0 mg/kg).

V dropped 0 bases and J dropped 0 bases, with 1 base sitting between them. This CDR3 comprises 12 residues. Germline CDR1 reads SGHRS; CDR2 reads YFSETQ. Assay: immunoSEQ multiplex PCR; the TCRdb copy retains only in-frame clones and omits some. The table has approximately 45,000 clones, approximately 90% seen once. The chain carries TRBV5-1 and TRBJ2-7; D gene uncertain. The starting material was CD4+ or CD8+ T cells sorted from blood, obtained in a trial of the OX40 agonist ivuxolimab. This TCR was recovered from an adult with an advanced solid tumor such as melanoma, head and neck, liver or kidney cancer. CDR3: CASSLVSYEQYF. DNA of the CDR3: TGCGCCAGCAGCTTGGTCTCCTACGAGCAGTACTTC.